These T cell receptor beta chains were read from a single sample in a study of blood T cell repertoires in COVID-19. Generated by immunoSEQ multiplex PCR, the TCRdb table keeps only in-frame clones and is missing some. The data contain roughly 350,000 clones, roughly 86% of them singletons. Input material: peripheral blood. The receptor set was obtained from a woman in her 70s with COVID-19, enrolled during active disease. Each CDR3 is given without its conserved first and last residue. Fields, in order: J gene, V gene, CDR3 protein.

TRBJ1-2 | TRBV5-6 | ASSLSQGIRGYT
TRBJ2-5 | TRBV29-1 | SVEIGQGGLQETQY
TRBJ1-2 | TRBV6-2/TRBV6-3 | ASSYHDRADGYT
TRBJ1-1 | TRBV5-1 | ASSLDMNTEAF
TRBJ1-2 | TRBV2 | ASGQGDYGYT
TRBJ1-2 | TRBV9 | ASSVQTGDGYT
TRBJ1-1 | TRBV30 | AWSGGGRSWVTEAF
TRBJ1-2 | TRBV27 | ASSPIFLQGTYGYT
TRBJ1-2 | TRBV7-3 | ASRGYRGGNYGYT
TRBJ1-2 | TRBV14 | ASSQVGLPHGYT
TRBJ1-2 | TRBV19 | ASIPTPGQGVPGYT
TRBJ1-5 | TRBV19 | ASSIVGTMNQPQH
TRBJ1-2 | TRBV7-9 | ASSLMLAGGSNGYT
TRBJ2-7 | TRBV15 | ATSSDDRGDEQY
TRBJ1-2 | TRBV7-9 | ASSALVGQRTYGYT
TRBJ1-2 | TRBV2 | ASYYRGFNYGYT
TRBJ1-2 | TRBV6-1 | ASSEVGTGAGYT
TRBJ2-7 | TRBV15 | ATSRDITGTYEQY
TRBJ2-4 | TRBV28 | ASGNHWDSKNIQY
TRBJ1-2 | TRBV19 | ASKTGTRGYT
TRBJ1-3 | TRBV9 | ASSATGTTGNTIY
TRBJ1-2 | TRBV11-2 | ASSFRDRVDGYT
TRBJ2-5 | TRBV6-2/TRBV6-3 | ASSFREETQY
TRBJ2-1 | TRBV5-8 | ASSLGGGLREQF
TRBJ2-5 | TRBV11-2 | ASSLGHDRNGETQY
TRBJ2-2 | TRBV7-9 | ASSLGEGRPGELF
TRBJ1-1 | TRBV12-3/TRBV12-4 | ASSSPGITEAF
TRBJ1-3 | TRBV12-3/TRBV12-4 | ATPAGTIY
TRBJ2-1 | TRBV9 | ASSESTTYNEQF
TRBJ2-7 | TRBV6-5 | ASSYSKGSGQY
TRBJ1-1 | TRBV4-2 | ASSQGAGDFEAF
TRBJ2-6 | TRBV5-8 | ASSFPSVSGANVLT
TRBJ1-5 | TRBV7-2 | ASSLVGGDQH
TRBJ1-6 | TRBV4-1 | ASSPTVISPLH
TRBJ1-1 | TRBV24-1 | ATSDPDRGGLGSEAF
TRBJ1-3 | TRBV11-2 | ASSPGQVPSGNTIY
TRBJ1-2 | TRBV10-1 | ASSSRLDGYT
TRBJ2-1 | TRBV21-1 | ASSMVPGQGPDGGEQF
TRBJ2-3 | TRBV7-3 | ASSLERGVYTDTQY
TRBJ2-7 | TRBV7-2 | ASSFDRGYEQY
TRBJ2-5 | TRBV5-1 | ASSQAAAGQETQY
TRBJ1-2 | TRBV24-1 | ASAGTGEDYGYT
TRBJ2-7 | TRBV20-1 | SASKGWGGSSYEQY
TRBJ2-3 | TRBV13 | ASSLTSGGTTDTQY
TRBJ1-1 | TRBV4-2 | ASSQGTGSGGWTEAF
TRBJ2-5 | TRBV7-9 | ASSLVAGSYQETQY
TRBJ2-1 | TRBV27 | ATKKNQSGTQKSNEQF
TRBJ2-5 | TRBV27 | ASSLSAGGSSTQY
TRBJ1-1 | TRBV7-9 | ASSPPGVEAF
TRBJ1-4 | TRBV28 | ASSQGREKLF
TRBJ2-3 | TRBV5-6 | ASSFISTDTQY
TRBJ2-7 | TRBV2 | ASGGTGTYEQY
TRBJ1-1 | TRBV19 | ASSPSGGNTEAF